The source of this T cell receptor (beta chain) is a study of T-cell reconstitution after alpha-beta-depleted transplantation in children. As it was prepared, the TCRbeta library received unique molecular identifiers. Each CDR3 protein is one row after TCRdb ran MiXCR on the PCR reads. The table shows about 580,000 distinct CDR3 sequences, with more than 20% occurring only once. V was shortened by 0 bases and J by 5 bases, with 10 bases between the two germline ends. Germline-derived CDR1 and CDR2 are MRHNA and SNTAGT. The CDR3 covers 14 residues. The TCR originated in a boy in the first two years of life who had a stem cell transplant for acute myeloid leukemia, so the T cells may come from the graft donor. This material consisted of PBMCs, mostly from graft donor cells, taken 360 days after TCRalphabeta/CD19-depleted stem cell transplant. This chain connects TRBV6-4 to TRBJ1-2; the D is unclear. This CDR3 is CASSDSIRIYGYTF. CDR3 DNA sequence: TGTGCCAGCAGTGACTCGATTCGGATATATGGCTACACCTTC.